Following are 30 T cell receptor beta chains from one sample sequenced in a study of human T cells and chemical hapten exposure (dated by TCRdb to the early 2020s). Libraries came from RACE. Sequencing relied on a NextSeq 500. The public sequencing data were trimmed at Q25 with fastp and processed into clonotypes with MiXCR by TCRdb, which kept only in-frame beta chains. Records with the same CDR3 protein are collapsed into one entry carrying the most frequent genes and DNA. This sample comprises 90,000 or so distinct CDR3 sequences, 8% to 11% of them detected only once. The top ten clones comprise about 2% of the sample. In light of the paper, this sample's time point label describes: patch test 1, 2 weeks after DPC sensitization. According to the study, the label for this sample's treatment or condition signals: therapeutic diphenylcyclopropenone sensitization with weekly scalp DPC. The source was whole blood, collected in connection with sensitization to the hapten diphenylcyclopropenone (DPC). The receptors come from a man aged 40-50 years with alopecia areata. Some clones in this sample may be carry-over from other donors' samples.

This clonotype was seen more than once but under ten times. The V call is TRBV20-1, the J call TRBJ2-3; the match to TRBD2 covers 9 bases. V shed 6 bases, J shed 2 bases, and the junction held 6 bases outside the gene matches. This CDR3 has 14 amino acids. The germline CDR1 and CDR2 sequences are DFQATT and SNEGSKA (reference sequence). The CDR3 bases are TGCAGTGCCCCCCTAGCGGGATTCACAGATACGCAGTATTTT. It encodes CSAPLAGFTDTQYF.

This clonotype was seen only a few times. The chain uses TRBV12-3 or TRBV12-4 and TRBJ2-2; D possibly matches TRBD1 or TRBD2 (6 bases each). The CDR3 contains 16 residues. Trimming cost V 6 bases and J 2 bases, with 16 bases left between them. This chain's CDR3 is CASSLGGGTNTGELFF. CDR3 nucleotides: TGTGCCAGCAGCTTGGGGGGCGGAACAAACACCGGGGAGCTGTTTTTT.

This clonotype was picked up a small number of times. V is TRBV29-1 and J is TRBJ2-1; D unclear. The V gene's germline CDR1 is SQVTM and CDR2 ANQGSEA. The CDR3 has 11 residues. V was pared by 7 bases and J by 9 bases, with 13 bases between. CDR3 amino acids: CSANEALEQFF. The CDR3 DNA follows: TGCAGCGCTAACGAAGCTCTTGAGCAGTTCTTC.

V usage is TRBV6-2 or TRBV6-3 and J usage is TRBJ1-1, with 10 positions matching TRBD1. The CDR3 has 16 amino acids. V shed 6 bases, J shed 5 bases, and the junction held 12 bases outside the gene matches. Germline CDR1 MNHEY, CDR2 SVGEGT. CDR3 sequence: CASSPGTGARRTEAFF. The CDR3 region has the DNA TGTGCCAGCAGCCCCGGGACAGGGGCCCGGCGGACTGAAGCTTTCTTT.

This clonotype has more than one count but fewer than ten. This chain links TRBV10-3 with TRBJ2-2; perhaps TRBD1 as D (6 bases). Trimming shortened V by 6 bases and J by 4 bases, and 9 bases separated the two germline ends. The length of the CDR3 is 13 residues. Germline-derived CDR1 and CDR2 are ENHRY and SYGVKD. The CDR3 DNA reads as TGTGCCATCAGGGGGGCCTTCACCGGGGAGCTGTTTTTT. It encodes CAIRGAFTGELFF.

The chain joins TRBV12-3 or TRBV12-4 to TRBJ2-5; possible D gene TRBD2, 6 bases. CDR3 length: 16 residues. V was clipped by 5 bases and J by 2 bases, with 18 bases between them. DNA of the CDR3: TGTGCCAGCAGTCTCCCTTCTGGAGGGCCGCAAGAGACCCAGTACTTC. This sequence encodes CASSLPSGGPQETQYF.

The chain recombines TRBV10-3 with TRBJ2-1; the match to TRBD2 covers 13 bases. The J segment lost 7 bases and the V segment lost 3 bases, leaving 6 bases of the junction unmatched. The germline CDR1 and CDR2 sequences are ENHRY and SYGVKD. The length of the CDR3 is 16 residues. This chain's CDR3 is CAISDGTSGMSNEQFF. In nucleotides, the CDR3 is TGTGCCATCAGTGACGGGACTAGCGGGATGTCGAATGAGCAGTTCTTC.

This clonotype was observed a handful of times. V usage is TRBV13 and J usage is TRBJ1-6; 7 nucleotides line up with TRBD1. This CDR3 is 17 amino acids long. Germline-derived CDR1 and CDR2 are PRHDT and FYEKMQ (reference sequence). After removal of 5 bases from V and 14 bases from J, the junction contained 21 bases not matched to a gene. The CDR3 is CASSVTGARIPPYSLHF. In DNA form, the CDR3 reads TGTGCCAGCAGCGTAACAGGGGCCCGTATCCCCCCGTACTCCCTCCACTTT.

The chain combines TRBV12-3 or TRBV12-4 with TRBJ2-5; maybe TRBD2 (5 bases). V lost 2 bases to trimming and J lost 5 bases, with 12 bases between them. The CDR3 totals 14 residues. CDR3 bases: TGTGCCAGCAGTTTATCCGGACTGGGGGAGACCCAGTACTTC. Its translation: CASSLSGLGETQYF.

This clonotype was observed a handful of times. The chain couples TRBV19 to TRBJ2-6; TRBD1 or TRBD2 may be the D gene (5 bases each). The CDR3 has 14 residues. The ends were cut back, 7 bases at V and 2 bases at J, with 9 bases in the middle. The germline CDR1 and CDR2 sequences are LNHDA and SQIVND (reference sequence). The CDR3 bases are TGTGCCAGTAAAGAGGGGCCTGGGGCCAACGTCCTGACTTTC. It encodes CASKEGPGANVLTF.

The CDR3 DNA reads as TGTGCCAGCAGTCCATCCACAGGGTTCGACTATGGCTACACCTTC. Protein sequence: CASSPSTGFDYGYTF. The genes are TRBV12-3 or TRBV12-4 and TRBJ1-2, with D possibly matching TRBD1 (6 bases). V shed 5 bases and J shed 3 bases, with 16 bases lying between them. CDR3 length equals 15 residues.

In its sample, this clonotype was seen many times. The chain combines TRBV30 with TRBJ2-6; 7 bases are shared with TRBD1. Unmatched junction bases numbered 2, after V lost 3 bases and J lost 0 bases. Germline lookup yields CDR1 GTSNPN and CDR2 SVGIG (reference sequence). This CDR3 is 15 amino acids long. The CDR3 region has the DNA TGTGCCTGGAGCACAGGGGTCTCTGGGGCCAACGTCCTGACTTTC. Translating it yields CAWSTGVSGANVLTF.

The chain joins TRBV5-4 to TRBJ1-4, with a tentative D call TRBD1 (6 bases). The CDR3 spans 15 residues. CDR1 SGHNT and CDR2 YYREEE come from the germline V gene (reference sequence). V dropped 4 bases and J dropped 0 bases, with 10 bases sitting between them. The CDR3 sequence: CASSPGGSTNEKLFF. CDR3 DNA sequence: TGTGCCAGCAGCCCTGGGGGCTCAACTAATGAAAAACTGTTTTTT.

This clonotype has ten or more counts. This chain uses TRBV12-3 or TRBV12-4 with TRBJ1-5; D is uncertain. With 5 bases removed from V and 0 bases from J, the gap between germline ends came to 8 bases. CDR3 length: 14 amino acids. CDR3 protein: CASSTYISNQPQHF. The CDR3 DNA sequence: TGTGCCAGCAGTACCTATATTAGCAATCAGCCCCAGCATTTT.

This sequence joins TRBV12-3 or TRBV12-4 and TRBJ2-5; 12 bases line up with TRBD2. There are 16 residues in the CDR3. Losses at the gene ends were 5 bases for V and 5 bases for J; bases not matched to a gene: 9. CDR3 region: CASSKWTSGNGETQYF. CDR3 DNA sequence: TGTGCCAGCAGTAAATGGACTAGCGGGAACGGGGAGACCCAGTACTTC.

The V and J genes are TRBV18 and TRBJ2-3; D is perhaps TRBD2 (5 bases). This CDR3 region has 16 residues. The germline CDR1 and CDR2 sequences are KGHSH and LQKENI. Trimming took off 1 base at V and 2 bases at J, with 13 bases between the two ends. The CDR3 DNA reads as TGTGCCAGCTCACCACTGGCGGGCTTGCTCACAGATACGCAGTATTTT. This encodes CASSPLAGLLTDTQYF.

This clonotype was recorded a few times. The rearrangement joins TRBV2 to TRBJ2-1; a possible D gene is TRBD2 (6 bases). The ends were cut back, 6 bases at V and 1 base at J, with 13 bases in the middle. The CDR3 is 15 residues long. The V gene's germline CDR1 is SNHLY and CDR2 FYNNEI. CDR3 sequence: CASRESGFSYNEQFF. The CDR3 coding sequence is TGTGCCAGCAGAGAGAGCGGGTTTTCCTACAATGAGCAGTTCTTC. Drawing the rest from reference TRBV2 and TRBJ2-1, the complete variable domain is EPEVTQTPSHQVTQMGQEVILRCVPISNHLYFYWYRQILGQKVEFLVSFYNNEISEKSEIFDDQFSVERPDGSNFTLKIRSTKLEDSAMYFCASRESGFSYNEQFFGPGTRLTVL.

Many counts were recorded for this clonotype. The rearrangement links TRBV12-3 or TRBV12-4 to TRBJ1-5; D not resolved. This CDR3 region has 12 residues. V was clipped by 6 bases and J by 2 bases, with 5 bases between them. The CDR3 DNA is TGTGCCAGCAGGCCCGGCAATCAGCCCCAGCATTTT. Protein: CASRPGNQPQHF.

CDR3 nucleotide sequence: TGTGCCAGCAGTACTTCTACCTCCTATCCAGGCTACGAGCAGTACTTC. It is translated as CASSTSTSYPGYEQYF. This chain joins TRBV12-3 or TRBV12-4 and TRBJ2-7, with D hard to call. V lost 5 bases and J 3 bases, leaving 20 bases between the germline ends. CDR3 length: 16 amino acids.

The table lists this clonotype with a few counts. CDR3 DNA sequence: TGTGCCAGCAGCTTAAAGGGACAGGGGGGGGTTAGCAATCAGCCCCAGCATTTT. It codes for CASSLKGQGGVSNQPQHF. The chain joins TRBV5-4 to TRBJ1-5; 11 nucleotides agree with TRBD1. Germline V gives CDR1 SGHNT, CDR2 YYREEE (reference sequence). The CDR3 length is 18 residues. Germline trimming cut 2 bases from V and 0 bases from J; bases unmatched to any gene: 7.

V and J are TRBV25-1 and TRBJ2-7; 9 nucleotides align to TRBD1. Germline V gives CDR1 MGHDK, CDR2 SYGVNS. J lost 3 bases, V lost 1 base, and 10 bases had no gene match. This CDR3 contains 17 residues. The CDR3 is CASSEWPTRDRDYEQYF. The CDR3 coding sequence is TGTGCCAGCAGTGAATGGCCCACCCGGGACAGGGACTACGAGCAGTACTTC.

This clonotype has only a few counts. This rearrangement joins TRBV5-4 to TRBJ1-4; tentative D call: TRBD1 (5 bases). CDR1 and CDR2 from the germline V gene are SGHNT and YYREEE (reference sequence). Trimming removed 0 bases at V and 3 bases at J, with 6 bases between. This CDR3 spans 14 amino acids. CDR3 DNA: TGTGCCAGCAGCTTGGGACAGCCTAATGAAAAACTGTTTTTT. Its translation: CASSLGQPNEKLFF.

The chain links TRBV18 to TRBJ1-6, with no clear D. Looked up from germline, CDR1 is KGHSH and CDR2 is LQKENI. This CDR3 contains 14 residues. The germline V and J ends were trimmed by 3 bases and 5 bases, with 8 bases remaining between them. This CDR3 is CASSPAGDNSPLHF. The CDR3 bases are TGTGCCAGCTCACCCGCAGGAGATAATTCACCCCTCCACTTT.

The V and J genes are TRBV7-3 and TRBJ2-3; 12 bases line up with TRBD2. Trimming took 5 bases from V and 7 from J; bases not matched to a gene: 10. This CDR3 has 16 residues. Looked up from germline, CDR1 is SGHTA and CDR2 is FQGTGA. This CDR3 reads CASSRLLAGGVNTQYF. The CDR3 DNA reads TGTGCCAGCAGCCGGTTACTAGCGGGAGGCGTAAATACGCAGTATTTT. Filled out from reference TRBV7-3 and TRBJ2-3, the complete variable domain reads GAGVSQTPSNKVTEKGKYVELRCDPISGHTALYWYRQSLGQGPEFLIYFQGTGAADDSGLPNDRFFAVRPEGSVSTLKIQRTERGDSAVYLCASSRLLAGGVNTQYFGPGTRLTVL.

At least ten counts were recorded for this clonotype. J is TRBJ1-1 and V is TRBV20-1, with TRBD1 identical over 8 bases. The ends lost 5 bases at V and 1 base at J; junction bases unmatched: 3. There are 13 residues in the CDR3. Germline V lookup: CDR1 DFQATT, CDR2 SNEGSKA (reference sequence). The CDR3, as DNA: TGCAGTGCTTATGGACAGGGGAACACTGAAGCTTTCTTT. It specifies CSAYGQGNTEAFF.

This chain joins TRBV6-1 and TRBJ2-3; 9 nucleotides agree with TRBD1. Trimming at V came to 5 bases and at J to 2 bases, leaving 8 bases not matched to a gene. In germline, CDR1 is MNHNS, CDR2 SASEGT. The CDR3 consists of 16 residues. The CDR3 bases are TGTGCCAGCAGTTCTAGACAGGGGGAGGTCACAGATACGCAGTATTTT. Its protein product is CASSSRQGEVTDTQYF.

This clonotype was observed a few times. The CDR3, as DNA: TGTGCCAGCAGCTTTGAGGACCCTAGCTCCTACGAGCAGTACTTC. It codes for CASSFEDPSSYEQYF. The rearrangement links TRBV7-9 to TRBJ2-7; D not certain. The V end lost 3 bases, the J end lost 0 bases, and 12 bases lay between the germline ends. The length of the CDR3 is 15 residues. The germline V gene has CDR1 SEHNR and CDR2 FQNEAQ (reference sequence).

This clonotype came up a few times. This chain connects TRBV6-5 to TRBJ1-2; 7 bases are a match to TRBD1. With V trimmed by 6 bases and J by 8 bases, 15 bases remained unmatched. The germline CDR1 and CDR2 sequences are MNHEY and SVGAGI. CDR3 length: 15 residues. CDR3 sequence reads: CASRRQGPSLSGYTF. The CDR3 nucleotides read TGTGCCAGCAGGAGACAGGGCCCTTCCTTATCCGGCTACACCTTC.

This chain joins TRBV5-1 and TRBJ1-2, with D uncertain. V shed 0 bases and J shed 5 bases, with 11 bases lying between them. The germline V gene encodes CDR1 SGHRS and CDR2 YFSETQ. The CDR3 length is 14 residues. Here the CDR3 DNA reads TGCGCCAGCAGCTTGGCCGGCCCGAGGTATGGCTACACCTTC. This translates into CASSLAGPRYGYTF.

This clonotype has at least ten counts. The CDR3 bases are TGCAGTCAAACGGGGGGCAGCAGCTCCTATAATTCACCCCTCCACTTT. It specifies CSQTGGSSSYNSPLHF. This chain joins TRBV20-1 and TRBJ1-6; a possible D gene is TRBD1 (6 bases). The CDR3 extends over 16 amino acids. Germline V gene data show CDR1 as DFQATT and CDR2 as SNEGSKA (reference sequence). Between the trimmed V and J ends, which lost 8 bases and 0 bases, there was a span of 17 bases.